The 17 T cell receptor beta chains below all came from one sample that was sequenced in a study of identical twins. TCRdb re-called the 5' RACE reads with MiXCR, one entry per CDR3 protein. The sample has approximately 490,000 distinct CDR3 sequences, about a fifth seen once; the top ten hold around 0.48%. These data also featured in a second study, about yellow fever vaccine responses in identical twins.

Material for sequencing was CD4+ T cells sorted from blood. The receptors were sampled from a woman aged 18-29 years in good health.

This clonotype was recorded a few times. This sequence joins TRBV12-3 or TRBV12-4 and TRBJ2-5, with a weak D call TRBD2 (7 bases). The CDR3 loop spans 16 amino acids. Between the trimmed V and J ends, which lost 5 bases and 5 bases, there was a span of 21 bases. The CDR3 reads CASSPNFGGRGETQYF. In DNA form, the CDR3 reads TGTGCCAGCAGTCCCAACTTCGGGGGGCGCGGGGAGACCCAGTACTTC.

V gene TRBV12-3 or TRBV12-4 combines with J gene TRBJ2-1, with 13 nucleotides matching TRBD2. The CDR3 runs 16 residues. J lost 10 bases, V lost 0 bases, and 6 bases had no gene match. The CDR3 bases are TGTGCCAGCAGTTTAGCGGGGACTAGCGGGATCAGGGAGCAGTTCTTC. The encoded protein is CASSLAGTSGIREQFF.

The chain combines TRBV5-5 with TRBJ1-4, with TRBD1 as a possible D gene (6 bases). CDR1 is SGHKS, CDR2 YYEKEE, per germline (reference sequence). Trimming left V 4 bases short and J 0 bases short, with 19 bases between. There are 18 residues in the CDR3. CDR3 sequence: CASSLADFSGATNEKLFF. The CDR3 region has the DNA TGTGCCAGCAGCCTGGCGGACTTCTCAGGGGCAACTAATGAAAAACTGTTTTTT.

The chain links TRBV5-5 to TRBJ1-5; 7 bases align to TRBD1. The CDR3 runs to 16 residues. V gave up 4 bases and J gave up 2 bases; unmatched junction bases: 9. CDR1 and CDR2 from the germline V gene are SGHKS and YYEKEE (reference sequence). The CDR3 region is CASSPQGLGGNQPQHF. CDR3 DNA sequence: TGTGCCAGCAGCCCACAGGGGCTTGGGGGCAATCAGCCCCAGCATTTT.

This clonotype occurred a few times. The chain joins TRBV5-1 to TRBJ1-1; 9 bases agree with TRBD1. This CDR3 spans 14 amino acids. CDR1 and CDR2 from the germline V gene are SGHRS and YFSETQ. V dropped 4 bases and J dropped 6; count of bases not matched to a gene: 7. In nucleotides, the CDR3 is TGCGCCAGCAGCCCCCGGGACAGGGTTGCTGAAGCTTTCTTT. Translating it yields CASSPRDRVAEAFF.

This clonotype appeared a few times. In DNA, the CDR3 is TGCAGTGCTGCGGGCAGGCCACAGGGGGCCGGAGGGGATACGCAGTATTTT. This sequence encodes CSAAGRPQGAGGDTQYF. This rearrangement joins TRBV20-1 to TRBJ2-3; the match to TRBD1 covers 9 bases. Looked up from germline, CDR1 is DFQATT and CDR2 is SNEGSKA (reference sequence). The CDR3 has 17 amino acids. Losses at the gene ends were 5 bases for V and 6 bases for J; bases not matched to a gene: 18.

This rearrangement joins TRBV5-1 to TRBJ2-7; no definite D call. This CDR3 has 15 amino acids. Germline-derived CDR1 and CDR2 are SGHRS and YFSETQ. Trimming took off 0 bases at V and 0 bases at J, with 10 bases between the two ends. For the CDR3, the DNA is TGCGCCAGCAGCTTGGAGCCAGGCGCCTCCTACGAGCAGTACGTC. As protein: CASSLEPGASYEQYV.

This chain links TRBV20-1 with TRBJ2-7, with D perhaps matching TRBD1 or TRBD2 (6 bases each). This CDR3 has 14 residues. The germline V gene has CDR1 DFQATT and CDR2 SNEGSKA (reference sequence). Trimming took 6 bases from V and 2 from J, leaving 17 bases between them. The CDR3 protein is CSANGGQGPYEQYF. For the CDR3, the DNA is TGCAGTGCCAACGGGGGACAAGGGCCCTACGAGCAGTACTTC.

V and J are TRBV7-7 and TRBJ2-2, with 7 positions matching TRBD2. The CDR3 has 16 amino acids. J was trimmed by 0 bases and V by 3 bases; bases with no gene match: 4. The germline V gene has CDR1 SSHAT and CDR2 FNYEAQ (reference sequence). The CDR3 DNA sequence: TGTGCCAGCAGCTTTTCCGGGGGGTCGAACACCGGGGAGCTGTTTTTT. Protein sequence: CASSFSGGSNTGELFF.

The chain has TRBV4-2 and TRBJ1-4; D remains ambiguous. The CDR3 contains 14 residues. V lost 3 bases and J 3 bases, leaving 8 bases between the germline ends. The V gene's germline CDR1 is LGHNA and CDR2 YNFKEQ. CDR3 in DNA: TGTGCCAGCAGCCACCCGCAGGCTAATGAAAAACTGTTTTTT. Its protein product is CASSHPQANEKLFF.

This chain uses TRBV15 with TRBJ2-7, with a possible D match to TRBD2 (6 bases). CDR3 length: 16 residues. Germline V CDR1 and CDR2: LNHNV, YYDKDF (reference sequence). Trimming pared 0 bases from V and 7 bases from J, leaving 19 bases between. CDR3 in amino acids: CATSRDYGGTMGEQYF. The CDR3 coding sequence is TGTGCCACCAGCAGAGATTACGGCGGGACGATGGGGGAGCAGTACTTC. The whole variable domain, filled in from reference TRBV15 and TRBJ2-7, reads DAMVIQNPRYQVTQFGKPVTLSCSQTLNHNVMYWYQQKSSQAPKLLFHYYDKDFNNEADTPDNFQSRRPNTSFCFLDIRSPGLGDTAMYLCATSRDYGGTMGEQYFGPGTRLTVT.

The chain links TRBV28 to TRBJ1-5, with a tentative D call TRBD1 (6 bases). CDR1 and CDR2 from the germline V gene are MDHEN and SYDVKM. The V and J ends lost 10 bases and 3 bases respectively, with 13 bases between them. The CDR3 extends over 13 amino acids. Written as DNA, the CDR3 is TGTGCCACCCAACAGGGTTTCAATCAGCCCCAGCATTTT. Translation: CATQQGFNQPQHF. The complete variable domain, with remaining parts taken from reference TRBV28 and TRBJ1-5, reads DVKVTQSSRYLVKRTGEKVFLECVQDMDHENMFWYRQDPGLGLRLIYFSYDVKMKEKGDIPEGYSVSREKKERFSLILESASTNQTSMYLCATQQGFNQPQHFGDGTRLSIL.

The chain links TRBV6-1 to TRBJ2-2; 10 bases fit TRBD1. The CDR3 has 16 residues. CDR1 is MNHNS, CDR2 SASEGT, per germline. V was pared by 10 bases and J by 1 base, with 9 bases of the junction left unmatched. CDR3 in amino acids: CATTSGTGVNTGELFF. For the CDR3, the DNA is TGTGCCACAACCTCCGGGACAGGGGTGAACACCGGGGAGCTGTTTTTT.

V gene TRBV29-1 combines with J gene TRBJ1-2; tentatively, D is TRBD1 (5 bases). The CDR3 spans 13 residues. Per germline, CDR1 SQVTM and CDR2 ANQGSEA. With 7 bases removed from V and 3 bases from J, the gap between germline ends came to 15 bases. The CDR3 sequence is CSDRRGRDYGYTF. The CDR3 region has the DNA TGCAGCGACAGGCGGGGTCGAGACTATGGCTACACCTTC.

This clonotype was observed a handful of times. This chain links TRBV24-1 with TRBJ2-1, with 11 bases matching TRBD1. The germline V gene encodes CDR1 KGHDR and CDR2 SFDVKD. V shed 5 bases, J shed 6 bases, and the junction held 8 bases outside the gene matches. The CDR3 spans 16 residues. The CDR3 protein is CATSASGQGGRNEQFF. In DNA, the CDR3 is TGTGCCACCAGTGCCTCGGGACAGGGGGGACGCAATGAGCAGTTCTTC.

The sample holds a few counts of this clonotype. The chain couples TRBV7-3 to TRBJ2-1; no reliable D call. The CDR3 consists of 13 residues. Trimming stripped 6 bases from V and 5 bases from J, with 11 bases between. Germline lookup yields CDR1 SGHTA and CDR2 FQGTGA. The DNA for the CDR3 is TGTGCCAGCAGTCTAGGTAATGACAATGAGCAGTTCTTC. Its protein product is CASSLGNDNEQFF.

The chain's CDR3 is CASSQGTFGTQYF. In nucleotides, the CDR3 is TGTGCCAGCAGCCAAGGGACGTTTGGGACCCAGTACTTC. The J gene is TRBJ2-5, the V gene TRBV7-9; tentatively, D is TRBD1 or TRBD2 (5 bases each). Germline V CDR1 and CDR2: SEHNR, FQNEAQ (reference sequence). The CDR3 has 13 amino acids. Trimming shortened V by 5 bases and J by 7 bases, and 14 bases separated the two germline ends.